Listed here are 22 T cell receptor beta chains from one sample, sequenced in a study of blood T cell repertoires in COVID-19. TCRdb keeps only in-frame clones here, not all; method: immunoSEQ multiplex PCR. The profile shows about 290,000 clones, approximately 90% of them singletons. Sequencing was done on a sample of peripheral blood. These receptors all come from a woman in her thirties with active or convalescent COVID-19.

Regarding this clone: This sample also contains other DNA sequences that code for the same CDR3. V gene TRBV19 combines with J gene TRBJ1-5, with unresolved D. Germline loops: CDR1 LNHDA, CDR2 SQIVND (reference sequence). The CDR3 contains 13 residues. The V and J ends lost 2 bases and 1 base respectively, with 3 bases between them. The CDR3 spells CASSISSNQPQHF. Here the CDR3 DNA reads TGTGCCAGTAGTATAAGCAGCAATCAGCCCCAGCATTTT.

This CDR3 reads CASSGRGFNGYTF. The CDR3 DNA reads as TGTGCCAGCAGCGGAAGAGGGTTTAACGGCTACACCTTC. The genes are TRBV9 and TRBJ1-2; D call uncertain. The CDR3 runs 13 residues. Germline values: CDR1 SGDLS, CDR2 YYNGEE. V lost 3 bases, J lost 8 bases, and 14 bases lay in between.

This chain uses TRBV5-1 with TRBJ2-5, with D maybe TRBD1 (5 bases). This CDR3 has 14 residues. V lost 0 bases, J lost 4 bases, and 10 bases lay in between. In germline, CDR1 is SGHRS, CDR2 YFSETQ. The CDR3 is CASSLGSDTETQYF. CDR3 DNA sequence: TGCGCCAGCAGCTTGGGATCGGACACAGAGACCCAGTACTTC.

This clone was counted once. The chain has TRBV4-2 and TRBJ2-1, with D uncertain. V shed 0 bases and J shed 4 bases, with 7 bases lying between them. CDR3 length: 14 amino acids. Germline CDR1 is LGHNA and CDR2 is YNFKEQ. CDR3 sequence (DNA): TGTGCCAGCAGCCAAGAGAGGCTTTACAATGAGCAGTTCTTC. Its translation is CASSQERLYNEQFF.

This sequence joins TRBV28 and TRBJ2-1, with 9 bases fitting TRBD1. Germline CDR1 MDHEN, CDR2 SYDVKM. The CDR3 totals 13 residues. V shed 3 bases, J shed 8 bases, and the junction held 2 bases outside the gene matches. The CDR3 sequence: CASSLGTGHEQFF. Written as DNA, the CDR3 is TGTGCCAGCAGTTTGGGGACAGGGCATGAGCAGTTCTTC.

The chain couples TRBV3-1 (or the pseudogene TRBV3-2) to TRBJ1-2, with D possibly being TRBD1 (6 bases). With 2 bases removed from V and 6 bases from J, the gap between germline ends came to 19 bases. There are 16 residues in the CDR3. Germline CDR1 LGHDT, CDR2 YNNKEL (reference sequence). CDR3 amino acids: CASSQPRNRGADGYTF. CDR3 sequence (DNA): TGTGCCAGCAGCCAACCGCGAAATCGGGGGGCGGATGGCTACACCTTC.

The V call is TRBV11-2, the J call TRBJ2-5; D unresolved. Germline V lookup: CDR1 SGHAT, CDR2 FQNNGV. This CDR3 region has 14 residues. Trimming took off 5 bases at V and 5 bases at J, with 15 bases between the two ends. CDR3 in amino acids: CASSPAWVRETQYF. The DNA for the CDR3 is TGTGCCAGCAGCCCCGCCTGGGTCAGGGAGACCCAGTACTTC.

The V gene is TRBV12-5, the J gene TRBJ1-5; D is possibly TRBD1 (5 bases). This CDR3 region has 14 residues. Looked up from germline, CDR1 is LGHNT and CDR2 is FRNRAP. Trimming shortened V by 7 bases and J by 7 bases, and 17 bases separated the two germline ends. CDR3 residues: CASALGGSSQPQHF. In DNA, the CDR3 is TGTGCTAGTGCCCTCGGGGGATCGAGCCAGCCCCAGCATTTT.

The chain combines TRBV7-3 with TRBJ2-7, with D possibly matching TRBD2 (7 bases). The CDR3 totals 14 residues. Trimming left V 5 bases short and J 4 bases short, with 15 bases between. The V gene's germline CDR1 is SGHTA and CDR2 FQGTGA. The CDR3 loop reads CASSPSGGLYEQYF. The CDR3 region has the DNA TGTGCCAGCAGCCCCTCCGGGGGGCTATACGAGCAGTACTTC.

This clone occurred once. The chain uses TRBV18 and TRBJ1-2, with TRBD1 as a possible D gene (5 bases). The CDR3 length is 14 residues. The germline V gene has CDR1 KGHSH and CDR2 LQKENI. V lost 6 bases, J lost 8 bases, and 19 bases lay in between. CDR3 nucleotides: TGTGCCAGCTCCCCCCGAGGAGGGGCAAGGGGCTACACCTTC. Residues: CASSPRGGARGYTF.

The chain links TRBV5-1 to TRBJ2-3, with 11 positions matching TRBD2. CDR3 length equals 17 residues. V lost 2 bases to trimming and J lost 0 bases; unmatched junction nucleotides: 5. Germline-derived CDR1 and CDR2 are SGHRS and YFSETQ. This CDR3 reads CASSLSSGGISTDTQYF. The DNA of the CDR3 is TGCGCCAGCAGCTTATCTAGCGGGGGGATTAGCACAGATACGCAGTATTTT.

This chain links TRBV14 with TRBJ2-7, with a possible D match to TRBD2 (5 bases). This CDR3 contains 13 residues. The V end lost 0 bases, the J end lost 4 bases, and 7 bases lay between the germline ends. Germline V gene sequence: CDR1 SGHDN, CDR2 FVKESK. The CDR3 coding sequence is TGTGCCAGCAGCCAAGATTGGGAGTACGAGCAGTACTTC. It encodes CASSQDWEYEQYF.

V usage is TRBV5-1 and J usage is TRBJ1-1; unclear D gene. The CDR3 has 14 amino acids. Germline values: CDR1 SGHRS, CDR2 YFSETQ. Trimming cost V 0 bases and J 1 base, with 7 bases left between them. The CDR3 spells CASSLDGGNTEAFF. In DNA, the CDR3 is TGCGCCAGCAGCTTGGATGGAGGGAACACTGAAGCTTTCTTT.

This rearrangement joins TRBV4-3 to TRBJ2-7, with D tentatively TRBD1 (6 bases). V lost 3 bases and J lost 1, with 13 bases in between. CDR3 length: 15 residues. Per germline, CDR1 LGHNA and CDR2 YSLEER. CDR3 DNA: TGCGCCAGCAGCCAGGGGGCAGCTCCTTCCTACGAGCAGTACTTC. Encoded protein: CASSQGAAPSYEQYF.

Regarding this clone: Other nucleotide sequences from this sample produce the same CDR3. The chain is built from TRBV28 and TRBJ1-1; no firm D call. V lost 5 bases, J lost 8 bases, and 12 bases lay in between. CDR3 length: 12 amino acids. Germline V lookup: CDR1 MDHEN, CDR2 SYDVKM. The CDR3 loop reads CASSPPGGEAFF. The DNA for the CDR3 is TGTGCCAGCAGTCCCCCGGGAGGAGAAGCTTTCTTT.

The V call is TRBV4-3, the J call TRBJ1-6, with D perhaps matching TRBD1 (5 bases). Trimming cost V 1 base and J 9 bases, with 13 bases left between them. The germline V gene has CDR1 LGHNA and CDR2 YSLEER. The CDR3 loop spans 15 amino acids. CDR3 protein: CASSQGGQWSSPLHF. The CDR3 DNA sequence: TGCGCCAGCAGCCAAGGCGGACAATGGAGTTCACCCCTCCACTTT.

The rearrangement joins TRBV10-1 to TRBJ1-6, with 8 bases identical to TRBD1. V gave up 6 bases and J gave up 10 bases; unmatched junction bases: 8. The CDR3 runs 14 residues. CDR1 and CDR2 from the germline V gene are WNHNN and SYGVQD (reference sequence). The CDR3 is CASSGQGYYSPLHF. CDR3 DNA: TGCGCCAGCAGCGGACAGGGATACTACTCACCCCTCCACTTT.

This sequence joins TRBV4-3 and TRBJ1-2; D is perhaps TRBD1 (5 bases). Germline V CDR1 and CDR2: LGHNA, YSLEER. The CDR3 length is 16 residues. The V end was cut by 0 bases, the J end by 2 bases, with 13 bases between. CDR3 sequence: CASSQDSLGPNYGYTF. DNA of the CDR3: TGCGCCAGCAGCCAAGATTCGCTGGGGCCCAACTATGGCTACACCTTC.

The chain has TRBV7-9 and TRBJ2-7, with 7 bases that match TRBD1. The CDR3 consists of 14 residues. Germline CDR1 reads SEHNR; CDR2 reads FQNEAQ (reference sequence). V lost 9 bases, J lost 0 bases, and 8 bases stayed unmatched. The CDR3 sequence: CASSRQGGSYEQYF. CDR3 DNA: TGTGCCAGTTCCCGACAGGGCGGCTCCTACGAGCAGTACTTC. The full variable domain, with the rest looked up from reference TRBV7-9 and TRBJ2-7, is DTGVSQNPRHKITKRGQNVTFRCDPISEHNRLYWYRQTLGQGPEFLTYFQNEAQLEKSRLLSDRFSAERPKGSFSTLEIQRTEQGDSAMYLCASSRQGGSYEQYFGPGTRLTVT.

The chain links TRBV7-9 to TRBJ1-2; D not resolved. CDR3 length equals 16 residues. V was clipped by 0 bases and J by 0 bases, with 11 bases between them. CDR1 and CDR2 (germline): SEHNR, FQNEAQ (reference sequence). Here the CDR3 reads CASSLARPNTNYGYTF. CDR3 DNA sequence: TGTGCCAGCAGCTTAGCGAGGCCGAATACTAACTATGGCTACACCTTC.

This clone was observed a single time. The chain joins TRBV15 to TRBJ2-3; 11 bases line up with TRBD2. V shed 0 bases, J shed 1 base, and the junction held 3 bases outside the gene matches. Germline values: CDR1 LNHNV, CDR2 YYDKDF (reference sequence). The CDR3 is 17 residues long. The DNA for the CDR3 is TGTGCCACCAGCAGAGATCCACTAGCGGGGGGCACAGATACGCAGTATTTT. As protein: CATSRDPLAGGTDTQYF.

This clone was found a few times. The chain combines TRBV5-6 with TRBJ2-7; D gene uncertain. The CDR3 spans 13 residues. V shed 2 bases and J shed 3 bases, with 9 bases lying between them. Germline V gene data show CDR1 as SGHDT and CDR2 as YYEEEE. The CDR3 sequence: CASSFYTGYEQYF. DNA of the CDR3: TGTGCCAGCAGCTTTTACACGGGCTACGAGCAGTACTTC.